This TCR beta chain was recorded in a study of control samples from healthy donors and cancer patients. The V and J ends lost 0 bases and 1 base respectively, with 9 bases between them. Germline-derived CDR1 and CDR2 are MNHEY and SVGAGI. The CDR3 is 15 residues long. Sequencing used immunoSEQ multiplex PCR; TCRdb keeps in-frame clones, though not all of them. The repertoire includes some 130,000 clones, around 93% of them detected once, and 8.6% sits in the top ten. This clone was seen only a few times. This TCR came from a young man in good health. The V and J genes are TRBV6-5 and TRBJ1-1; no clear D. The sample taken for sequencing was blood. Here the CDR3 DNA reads TGTGCCAGCAGTTACTCGGGTTCGGGGAACACTGAAGCTTTCTTT. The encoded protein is CASSYSGSGNTEAFF.